This T cell receptor beta chain was profiled in a study of PD-1 blockade in classical Hodgkin lymphoma. Looking at the study overall: The study gave patients nivolumab 3 mg/kg intravenously every 2 weeks. Findings and caveats of the study: Patients who responded completely had about the same baseline diversity as newly diagnosed patients. Relapsed/refractory patients reportedly had the lowest baseline TCR diversity, below newly diagnosed patients, who were below healthy donors.

Using immunoSEQ multiplex PCR, the repertoire was profiled, and TCRdb retains in-frame clones only, with some absent. The sample has about 41,000 clones, over 70% seen once. Following autologous stem cell transplantation, relapse occurred in every patient, and exposure to brentuximab vedotin varied. When best responses were assessed, they were complete response, partial response or progressive disease. Points on this clone: Its specificity is not known.

Germline CDR1 is SGHTA and CDR2 is FQGTGA. With V trimmed by 5 bases and J by 7 bases, 7 bases remained unmatched. The CDR3 loop spans 15 amino acids. The sequencing used peripheral blood mononuclear cells (PBMCs), collected at baseline. The receptor comes from a human donor with classical Hodgkin lymphoma. The rearrangement joins TRBV7-3 to TRBJ2-2, with 10 bases lining up with TRBD1. DNA of the CDR3: TGTGCCAGCAGCCAAAGACAGGGGGCCGTCGGGGAGCTGTTTTTT. It translates to CASSQRQGAVGELFF.